This T cell receptor beta chain is drawn from a study of T-cell reconstitution after alpha-beta-depleted transplantation in children. The germline gives CDR1 SQVTM, CDR2 ANQGSEA. V lost 5 bases to trimming and J lost 0 bases; unmatched junction nucleotides: 7. The length of the CDR3 is 16 residues. This sample's TCRbeta library carried unique molecular identifier barcodes. TCRdb reprocessed the PCR reads via MiXCR and lists one record per CDR3 protein. Of about 500,000 distinct CDR3 sequences in the sample, 32% were seen once. The sequenced sample was PBMCs from the stem cell graft donor, obtained from the stem cell graft. This TCR was recovered from a human donor who donated a stem cell graft to a child with aplastic anemia. This chain connects TRBV29-1 to TRBJ2-6, with 7 nucleotides matching TRBD1. In DNA, the CDR3 is TGCAGCGTTACGGGACAGATTCCCTCTGGGGCCAACGTCCTGACTTTC. The encoded protein is CSVTGQIPSGANVLTF.